A single sample is the source of the 30 T cell receptor beta chains below, sequenced in a study of CD8 T cells in ankylosing spondylitis. Their target antigens are unknown. TCRdb re-derived calls from the 5' RACE reads in MiXCR, one entry per CDR3 protein. The sample records about 450,000 distinct CDR3 sequences, around 26% being singletons. Study-wide findings and caveats: Typical of ankylosing spondylitis blood, it appeared, was a TCR beta motif of several highly homologous variants.

Sequencing was performed on blood, either unsorted or a sorted T cell fraction (not recorded which). The receptors originated from a male donor with ankylosing spondylitis.

The rearrangement uses TRBV7-9 and TRBJ2-1; 7 bases fit TRBD1. This CDR3 spans 16 amino acids. The germline CDR1 and CDR2 sequences are SEHNR and FQNEAQ (reference sequence). The V gene end was trimmed by 3 bases and the J gene end by 6 bases; junction bases not matched to a gene: 11. The DNA of the CDR3 is TGTGCCAGCAGCTTGGGCGGCGGGTGGACAGGCAATGAGCAGTTCTTC. This gives the protein CASSLGGGWTGNEQFF.

This clonotype was seen a few times. The rearrangement links TRBV3-1 to TRBJ2-1, with D uncertain. Per germline, CDR1 LGHDT and CDR2 YNNKEL (reference sequence). CDR3 size: 12 residues. Trimming removed 4 bases from V and 9 bases from J, with 10 bases in between. CDR3: CASSRRSGEQFF. The CDR3 DNA is TGTGCCAGCAGCCGAAGGTCTGGTGAGCAGTTCTTC.

This chain uses TRBV5-1 with TRBJ2-3; TRBD2 might be the D (5 bases). Deletions cut 0 bases from V and 5 bases from J, with 7 bases between. CDR3 length: 13 amino acids. The germline CDR1 and CDR2 sequences are SGHRS and YFSETQ. The CDR3 sequence is CASSLDGKDTQYF. In DNA, the CDR3 is TGCGCCAGCAGCTTGGACGGGAAAGATACGCAGTATTTT.

This clonotype has more than one count but fewer than ten. This chain joins TRBV19 and TRBJ1-1; D gene uncertain. This CDR3 has 14 residues. Trimming took off 7 bases at V and 0 bases at J, with 12 bases between the two ends. Germline CDR1 and CDR2: LNHDA and SQIVND (reference sequence). The CDR3 DNA is TGTGCCAGTAACTCCGTCACTATGAACACTGAAGCTTTCTTT. As protein: CASNSVTMNTEAFF.

This clonotype has more than one count but fewer than ten. The chain recombines TRBV6-1 with TRBJ2-1; 8 bases line up with TRBD1. Germline values: CDR1 MNHNS, CDR2 SASEGT. Trimming at V came to 5 bases and at J to 5 bases, leaving 11 bases not matched to a gene. CDR3 length equals 16 residues. CDR3 DNA sequence: TGTGCCAGCAGTCATAGGACAGGGCGAATAAACAATGAGCAGTTCTTC. Amino acids: CASSHRTGRINNEQFF.

The rearrangement uses TRBV20-1 and TRBJ2-1; tentative D call: TRBD1 (5 bases). CDR3 length equals 15 residues. Germline values: CDR1 DFQATT, CDR2 SNEGSKA (reference sequence). V lost 0 bases, J lost 7 bases, and 16 bases lay in between. CDR3 amino acids: CSARDLQGSVNEQFF. DNA for the CDR3: TGCAGTGCTAGAGATTTGCAGGGATCCGTGAATGAGCAGTTCTTC.

The chain combines TRBV7-9 with TRBJ1-1, with 7 nucleotides matching TRBD1. Germline CDR1 reads SEHNR; CDR2 reads FQNEAQ (reference sequence). The V segment lost 4 bases and the J segment 3 bases; nucleotides outside the gene matches: 8. There are 15 residues in the CDR3. The CDR3 sequence: CASSYQQGWDTEAFF. The DNA for the CDR3 is TGTGCCAGCAGCTATCAACAGGGGTGGGACACTGAAGCTTTCTTT.

The rearrangement uses TRBV6-1 and TRBJ2-1, with TRBD2 matching over 7 bases. This CDR3 comprises 15 residues. The germline V gene has CDR1 MNHNS and CDR2 SASEGT. J gave up 9 bases and V 7 bases, and 15 bases lay outside the gene matches. The CDR3 loop reads CASTPGGRPFSEQFF. CDR3 coding DNA: TGTGCCAGCACGCCGGGAGGCCGGCCTTTTAGTGAGCAGTTCTTC.

Concerning this clonotype itself: Since the CDR3 does not end with the conserved phenylalanine or tryptophan, this likely comes from a read error. The DNA is omitted, as the CDR3 cannot be located on it reliably, and the CDR3 follows TCRdb's listing. The chain uses TRBV15 and TRBJ2-1; the table's D call of TRBD2 was not tested on the DNA. The CDR3 is 15 residues long, ends included. In germline, CDR1 is LNHNV, CDR2 YYDKDF (reference sequence). The CDR3 sequence is CATSSSTSGRTEGDL.

This rearrangement joins TRBV20-1 to TRBJ2-3, with a tentative D call TRBD1 (6 bases). Trimming removed 5 bases at V and 2 bases at J, with 11 bases between. The CDR3 has 13 residues. The germline CDR1 and CDR2 sequences are DFQATT and SNEGSKA (reference sequence). In nucleotides, the CDR3 is TGCAGTGCTGGGGACACTTTCACAGATACGCAGTATTTT. This encodes CSAGDTFTDTQYF.

The chain couples TRBV5-1 to TRBJ2-7; TRBD1 aligns across 7 bases. The germline V gene encodes CDR1 SGHRS and CDR2 YFSETQ. This CDR3 has 15 residues. J was trimmed by 1 base and V by 0 bases; bases with no gene match: 4. The CDR3 nucleotides read TGCGCCAGCAGCTTGGGGCCGGGACAGTCCTACGAGCAGTACTTC. Amino acids: CASSLGPGQSYEQYF.

The rearrangement links TRBV19 to TRBJ1-2; D gene unclear. Germline CDR1 and CDR2: LNHDA and SQIVND (reference sequence). The length of the CDR3 is 12 residues. V was cut by 6 bases and J by 2 bases, with 7 bases left in between. In nucleotides, the CDR3 is TGTGCCAGTAGCGGCCGCAACTATGGCTACACCTTC. Translating gives CASSGRNYGYTF.

This clonotype was recorded at least ten times. CDR3 region: CASSPRTADTQYF. DNA of the CDR3: TGTGCCAGCAGCCCCCGGACGGCAGATACGCAGTATTTT. The chain is built from TRBV7-9 and TRBJ2-3, with D unclear. Germline V gene lookup returns CDR1 SEHNR and CDR2 FQNEAQ (reference sequence). CDR3 length: 13 residues. Trimming left V 5 bases short and J 4 bases short, with 10 bases between. Full variable domain (missing parts from reference TRBV7-9 and TRBJ2-3): DTGVSQNPRHKITKRGQNVTFRCDPISEHNRLYWYRQTLGQGPEFLTYFQNEAQLEKSRLLSDRFSAERPKGSFSTLEIQRTEQGDSAMYLCASSPRTADTQYFGPGTRLTVL.

The chain combines TRBV20-1 with TRBJ2-1; TRBD1 is a possible D gene (5 bases). From germline, CDR1 is DFQATT and CDR2 SNEGSKA (reference sequence). Trimming removed 0 bases at V and 8 bases at J, with 17 bases between. The CDR3 covers 15 residues. CDR3 residues: CSARDAGLILYEQFF. Here the CDR3 DNA reads TGCAGTGCTAGAGATGCAGGGTTAATTTTGTATGAGCAGTTCTTC.

This clonotype was observed a few times. V and J are TRBV19 and TRBJ2-2, with TRBD1 matching 7 bases. Germline V gene lookup returns CDR1 LNHDA and CDR2 SQIVND (reference sequence). Losses at the gene ends were 4 bases for V and 0 bases for J; bases not matched to a gene: 11. This CDR3 has 18 amino acids. The CDR3 spells CASSTFNPGTANTGELFF. In DNA, the CDR3 is TGTGCCAGTAGTACTTTCAACCCCGGGACAGCGAACACCGGGGAGCTGTTTTTT.

The chain links TRBV3-1 to TRBJ2-2; 7 bases line up with TRBD1. J was trimmed by 5 bases and V by 0 bases; bases with no gene match: 3. Germline assignment: CDR1 LGHDT and CDR2 YNNKEL (reference sequence). The CDR3 is 15 residues long. This CDR3 reads CASSQEDRETGELFF. Written as DNA, the CDR3 is TGTGCCAGCAGCCAAGAAGACAGGGAAACCGGGGAGCTGTTTTTT.

The genes are TRBV20-1 and TRBJ2-1; maybe TRBD2 (5 bases). Germline V lookup: CDR1 DFQATT, CDR2 SNEGSKA (reference sequence). This CDR3 region has 12 residues. The germline V and J ends were trimmed by 3 bases and 7 bases, with 10 bases remaining between them. CDR3 sequence (DNA): TGCAGTGCTAGGAGCGCGGGTAATGAGCAGTTCTTC. Amino acid sequence: CSARSAGNEQFF.

The rearrangement joins TRBV10-3 to TRBJ2-7; the match to TRBD2 covers 10 bases. The germline V gene encodes CDR1 ENHRY and CDR2 SYGVKD. There are 13 residues in the CDR3. Losses at the gene ends were 3 bases for V and 5 bases for J; bases not matched to a gene: 1. The CDR3 loop reads CAISDLAGDEQYF. The CDR3 nucleotides read TGTGCCATCAGTGACCTAGCGGGAGACGAGCAGTACTTC.

The chain employs TRBV3-1 and TRBJ2-1, with 13 bases lining up with TRBD2. This CDR3 comprises 15 residues. Germline V gene data show CDR1 as LGHDT and CDR2 as YNNKEL (reference sequence). V was pared by 4 bases and J by 8 bases, with 5 bases of the junction left unmatched. CDR3 nucleotide sequence: TGTGCCAGCAGCCCCACTAGCGGGAGGGGCGATGAGCAGTTCTTC. It specifies CASSPTSGRGDEQFF.

The rearrangement links TRBV7-6 to TRBJ2-5; 10 bases are a match to TRBD2. Trimming removed 0 bases from V and 7 bases from J; junction bases left unmatched: 11. Germline V gene data show CDR1 as SGHVS and CDR2 as FNYEAQ. The CDR3 covers 17 residues. CDR3 residues: CASSLAGLGSGGTTQYF. The CDR3 DNA follows: TGTGCCAGCAGCTTAGCAGGATTAGGTAGCGGGGGGACGACCCAGTACTTC.

The table lists this clonotype with a few counts. The chain links TRBV10-1 to TRBJ2-1, with TRBD1 matching 8 bases. Looked up from germline, CDR1 is WNHNN and CDR2 is SYGVQD (reference sequence). The J segment lost 3 bases and the V segment lost 8 bases, leaving 6 bases of the junction unmatched. The CDR3 extends over 14 amino acids. The CDR3 DNA reads as TGCGCCAGCCAAGGGACAGGCGACTACAATGAGCAGTTCTTC. Its protein is CASQGTGDYNEQFF.

The chain links TRBV7-6 to TRBJ1-2; D gene ambiguous. The germline gives CDR1 SGHVS, CDR2 FNYEAQ. The V and J ends lost 6 bases and 7 bases respectively, with 9 bases between them. This CDR3 comprises 11 residues. The CDR3 protein is CASRGVSGYTF. The CDR3 DNA sequence: TGTGCCAGCAGGGGAGTATCTGGCTACACCTTC. The whole variable domain, remainder taken from reference TRBV7-6 and TRBJ1-2, is GAGVSQSPRYKVTKRGQDVALRCDPISGHVSLYWYRQALGQGPEFLTYFNYEAQQDKSGLPNDRFSAERPEGSISTLTIQRTEQRDSAMYRCASRGVSGYTFGSGTRLTVV.

This clonotype was picked up a small number of times. V is TRBV5-1 and J is TRBJ1-1; perhaps TRBD1 as D (5 bases). This CDR3 comprises 14 residues. The germline V gene encodes CDR1 SGHRS and CDR2 YFSETQ. V gave up 2 bases and J gave up 1 base, with 9 bases separating them. CDR3 sequence: CASSFWGGNTEAFF. The CDR3, as DNA: TGCGCCAGCAGCTTCTGGGGGGGGAACACTGAAGCTTTCTTT. Based on the CDR3 plus reference TRBV5-1 and TRBJ1-1, the full variable domain is KAGVTQTPRYLIKTRGQQVTLSCSPISGHRSVSWYQQTPGQGLQFLFEYFSETQRNKGNFPGRFSGRQFSNSRSEMNVSTLELGDSALYLCASSFWGGNTEAFFGQGTRLTVV.

The chain is built from TRBV6-2 or TRBV6-3 and TRBJ2-2; 9 positions match TRBD2. CDR1 and CDR2 from the germline V gene are MNHEY and SVGEGT. The CDR3 is made up of 18 amino acids. The V and J ends lost 2 bases and 0 bases, in that order; junction bases with no gene match: 7. CDR3 protein: CASSYVSGRKANTGELFF. For the CDR3, the DNA is TGTGCCAGCAGTTACGTTAGCGGGAGAAAAGCGAACACCGGGGAGCTGTTTTTT.

A remark on this clonotype: One end of the junction does not line up with germline, which may come from a read error. The CDR3 coding sequence is TGTGCCAGCTCAACCACTAGCGGGAACGCCGGGGAGCTGTTTTTT. This sequence encodes CASSTTSGNAGELFF. This rearrangement joins TRBV18 to TRBJ2-2; the match to TRBD2 covers 10 bases. The germline V gene encodes CDR1 KGHSH and CDR2 LQKENI. The CDR3 consists of 15 residues.

This clonotype was seen only a few times. The CDR3 spells CASSSQENTEAFF. The CDR3 DNA follows: TGTGCCAGCAGTTCTCAGGAGAACACTGAAGCTTTCTTT. J is TRBJ1-1 and V is TRBV7-9, with unresolved D. This CDR3 spans 13 amino acids. V was clipped by 6 bases and J by 1 base, with 9 bases between them. Germline CDR1 reads SEHNR; CDR2 reads FQNEAQ (reference sequence).

The chain employs TRBV10-1 and TRBJ2-1, with 7 bases matching TRBD1. The germline gives CDR1 WNHNN, CDR2 SYGVQD (reference sequence). V was pared by 3 bases and J by 6 bases, with 11 bases of the junction left unmatched. The CDR3 runs 16 residues. CDR3 DNA: TGCGCCAGCAGTGATCAAAGAAGGGGGCAGCTCAATGAGCAGTTCTTC. Its protein product is CASSDQRRGQLNEQFF.

This clonotype was detected only a few times. V gene TRBV18 combines with J gene TRBJ1-1, with TRBD1 as a possible D gene (5 bases). The CDR3 runs to 14 residues. Germline V lookup: CDR1 KGHSH, CDR2 LQKENI. V gave up 1 base and J gave up 3 bases, with 9 bases separating them. The CDR3 DNA is TGTGCCAGCTCACCACAGGGGCAGGACACTGAAGCTTTCTTT. Its translation: CASSPQGQDTEAFF. Supplemented by reference TRBV18 and TRBJ1-1, the full variable domain reads NAGVMQNPRHLVRRRGQEARLRCSPMKGHSHVYWYRQLPEEGLKFMVYLQKENIIDESGMPKERFSAEFPKEGPSILRIQQVVRGDSAAYFCASSPQGQDTEAFFGQGTRLTVV.

The chain combines TRBV12-3 or TRBV12-4 with TRBJ2-1; 11 positions match TRBD2. Trimming removed 3 bases from V and 15 bases from J; junction bases left unmatched: 10. The CDR3 covers 14 residues. The CDR3 sequence is CASSLGISGRVAFF. CDR3 sequence (DNA): TGTGCCAGCAGTTTGGGAATTAGCGGGAGGGTCGCGTTCTTC.

The CDR3 is CSGHRVLGTVGTDEQFF. The CDR3 nucleotides are TGCAGTGGACACAGGGTTTTAGGGACTGTGGGGACGGATGAGCAGTTCTTC. The gene calls are TRBV20-1 and TRBJ2-1; D tentatively fits TRBD1 or TRBD2 (6 bases each). V was cut by 7 bases and J by 8 bases, with 30 bases left in between. CDR3 length: 17 amino acids. From germline, CDR1 is DFQATT and CDR2 SNEGSKA (reference sequence).